This is a list of T cell receptor beta chains from one sample in a study of blood T cell repertoires in COVID-19. Profiling relied on immunoSEQ multiplex PCR, and the TCRdb table lists in-frame clones only, not all of them. Among fewer than 200,000 clones listed, about four fifths were seen once. The sequenced sample consisted of PBMCs or T cells enriched from blood (not recorded which). The receptors were sampled from a woman in her fifties or sixties in a cohort exposed to, infected with or recovered from COVID-19 (not recorded which). Both conserved end residues are part of each CDR3. The order of the fields is D gene, V gene, clone size, J gene, CDR3 protein, CDR3 DNA. D genes are given only for firm matches. Clone size is shown for a subset of rows, as once, few, many or a class of expanded clone.

.	TRBV6-2/TRBV6-3	.	TRBJ1-2	CASSYAYPQGSYGYTF	TGTGCCAGCAGTTACGCCTACCCCCAGGGGAGCTATGGCTACACCTTC
TRBD1	TRBV23-1	few	TRBJ2-1	CASSLWTGRSLGNEQFF	TGCGCCAGCAGCCTTTGGACAGGGCGGTCGTTAGGCAATGAGCAGTTCTTC
.	TRBV28	.	TRBJ1-5	CASSFSGSSNQPQHF	TGTGCCAGCAGTTTTTCCGGGAGTAGCAATCAGCCCCAGCATTTT
TRBD1	TRBV6-2/TRBV6-3	.	TRBJ1-4	CASSNRGEKLFF	TGTGCCAGCAGTAACAGGGGTGAAAAACTGTTTTTT
TRBD1	TRBV5-5	once	TRBJ1-5	CASSLAGGAGNQPQHF	TGTGCCAGCAGCTTGGCAGGGGGCGCCGGCAATCAGCCCCAGCATTTT
.	TRBV5-4	.	TRBJ1-4	CASSLNGGATNEKLFF	TGTGCCAGCAGCTTGAATGGCGGGGCAACTAATGAAAAACTGTTTTTT
.	TRBV24-1	.	TRBJ1-1	CATSEPGLRDARYFLDTEAFF	TGTGCCACCAGTGAACCGGGACTCAGGGATGCCAGGTATTTTTTGGACACTGAAGCTTTCTTT
TRBD1	TRBV19	.	TRBJ1-2	CASSTGTGFGYTF	TGTGCCAGTAGTACCGGGACAGGGTTTGGCTACACCTTC
TRBD2	TRBV18	.	TRBJ2-1	CASSQGQRGSGFPEQFF	TGTGCCAGCTCACAAGGTCAGCGGGGGAGCGGCTTTCCTGAGCAGTTCTTC
TRBD1	TRBV4-2	.	TRBJ1-2	CASSQGGQGVVYGYTF	TGTGCCAGCAGCCAAGGGGGACAGGGGGTAGTCTATGGCTACACCTTC
TRBD2	TRBV5-4	.	TRBJ2-1	CASGRDSYNEQFF	TGTGCCAGCGGGAGGGATTCCTACAATGAGCAGTTCTTC
TRBD1	TRBV5-4	.	TRBJ2-7	CASSLSGQLYEQYF	TGTGCCAGCAGCTTATCGGGACAGCTCTACGAGCAGTACTTC
.	TRBV19	.	TRBJ1-4	CASSDGGRANEKLFF	TGTGCCAGTAGCGACGGGGGGCGGGCTAATGAAAAACTGTTTTTT
.	TRBV11-2	.	TRBJ1-3	CASTTGGNTIYF	TGTGCCAGCACCACAGGGGGAAACACCATATATTTT
.	TRBV4-3	.	TRBJ1-2	CASSRRLDTDLYGYTF	TGCGCCAGCAGCCGCAGATTGGACACCGACCTCTATGGCTACACCTTC
TRBD2	TRBV5-1	.	TRBJ2-7	CASSFSAGELYEQYF	TGCGCCAGCAGCTTTAGTGCGGGGGAGCTTTACGAGCAGTACTTC
.	TRBV29-1	.	TRBJ1-4	CSVERGGDEKLFF	TGCAGCGTTGAACGTGGAGGGGATGAAAAACTGTTTTTT
.	TRBV7-3	.	TRBJ2-7	CASSPGPGASYEQYF	TGTGCCAGCAGCCCGGGGCCGGGAGCATCCTACGAGCAGTACTTC
.	TRBV28	.	TRBJ1-6	CASRPDSSYNSPLHF	TGTGCCAGCAGGCCGGACAGCTCTTATAATTCACCCCTCCACTTT
TRBD2	TRBV6-5	.	TRBJ2-1	CASRLRTSYNEQFF	TGTGCCAGCAGGTTAAGGACTAGTTACAATGAGCAGTTCTTC
.	TRBV20-1	few	TRBJ2-7	CSARDSYEQYF	TGCAGTGCTAGAGATAGCTACGAGCAGTACTTC
.	TRBV5-1	.	TRBJ1-2	CASSLAPGLANTF	TGCGCCAGCAGCTTGGCCCCCGGGTTGGCTAACACCTTC
.	TRBV6-2/TRBV6-3	once	TRBJ2-3	CASSPGQITDTQYF	TGTGCCAGCAGTCCGGGACAAATCACAGATACGCAGTATTTT
.	TRBV3-1/TRBV3-2	.	TRBJ1-4	CASSPSGSNVEKLFF	TGTGCCAGCAGCCCCTCAGGCAGTAACGTTGAAAAACTGTTTTTT
.	TRBV19	.	TRBJ1-2	CASSLEGGRGGYTF	TGTGCCAGTAGTCTCGAGGGAGGGCGCGGTGGCTACACCTTC
TRBD2	TRBV9	.	TRBJ2-3	CASSSRSGEVTDTQYF	TGTGCCAGCAGCAGTCGTAGCGGGGAGGTGACAGATACGCAGTATTTT
TRBD1	TRBV12-3/TRBV12-4	.	TRBJ1-2	CASRKGGAYGYTF	TGTGCCAGCAGGAAAGGGGGCGCCTATGGCTACACCTTC
TRBD1	TRBV9	.	TRBJ1-6	CASSSGTDHNSPLHF	TGTGCCAGCAGCTCGGGGACAGACCATAATTCACCCCTCCACTTT
TRBD2	TRBV6-5	.	TRBJ2-1	CASIPRRGGPNEQFF	TGTGCCAGCATCCCGAGACGGGGGGGGCCGAATGAGCAGTTCTTC
TRBD1	TRBV19	.	TRBJ2-7	CASSWGQGFEQYF	TGTGCCAGTAGTTGGGGACAGGGCTTCGAGCAGTACTTC
.	TRBV9	.	TRBJ1-1	CASSVLANTEAFF	TGTGCCAGCAGCGTCTTGGCGAACACTGAAGCTTTCTTT
TRBD2	TRBV5-1	.	TRBJ2-7	CASSLGLAGVVYEQYF	TGCGCCAGCAGCCTCGGACTAGCGGGGGTGGTCTACGAGCAGTACTTC